Below, 19 T cell receptor beta chains from the same sample are listed, as sequenced in a study of CD8 T cells in ankylosing spondylitis. Study-wide findings and caveats: Among TCR beta sequences, a motif of several highly homologous variants appeared characteristic of ankylosing spondylitis blood.

These receptors have no known antigen. MiXCR was run by TCRdb on the 5' RACE reads, yielding one entry per CDR3 protein. Of fewer than 250,000 distinct CDR3 sequences listed, around 20% are singletons. Sequenced input: blood, either unsorted or a sorted T cell fraction (not recorded which). These TCRs come from a male donor with ankylosing spondylitis.

This clonotype came up many times. The J gene is TRBJ2-1, the V gene TRBV12-3 or TRBV12-4; a weak D match, TRBD2 (5 bases). This CDR3 has 13 amino acids. The V and J ends lost 5 bases and 9 bases respectively, with 14 bases between them. The CDR3 DNA sequence: TGTGCCAGCAGTCCGTCGGGATCGGGTGAGCAGTTCTTC. Protein sequence: CASSPSGSGEQFF.

The chain combines TRBV7-2 with TRBJ2-1; D is ambiguous. This CDR3 has 14 amino acids. V was cut by 5 bases and J by 0 bases, with 8 bases left in between. CDR1 is SGHTA and CDR2 is FQGNSA in the germline V gene. The CDR3 nucleotides read TGTGCCAGCAGCGGTAGCCTCTCCTACAATGAGCAGTTCTTC. This codes for CASSGSLSYNEQFF.

This clonotype was seen many times. V and J are TRBV10-3 and TRBJ1-1, with 7 bases matching TRBD1. CDR1 is ENHRY and CDR2 is SYGVKD in the germline V gene. The CDR3 loop spans 13 amino acids. The trim removed 8 bases at V and 0 bases at J, leaving 3 bases unmatched. The CDR3 coding sequence is TGTGCCATCCAGGGGGGCCTGAACACTGAAGCTTTCTTT. This translates into CAIQGGLNTEAFF.

The chain is built from TRBV30 and TRBJ2-7; D is unclear. The CDR3 spans 11 residues. V lost 1 base and J 6 bases, leaving 7 bases between the germline ends. Germline V gene sequence: CDR1 GTSNPN, CDR2 SVGIG (reference sequence). CDR3 amino acids: CAWSEVGEQYF. CDR3 coding DNA: TGTGCCTGGAGTGAAGTCGGCGAGCAGTACTTC.

The rearrangement links TRBV7-9 to TRBJ2-5; a weak D match, TRBD1 (6 bases). The CDR3 has 14 amino acids. Trimming pared 5 bases from V and 3 bases from J, leaving 13 bases between. Germline CDR1 is SEHNR and CDR2 is FQNEAQ (reference sequence). CDR3 loop: CASSPRTEEETQYF. The CDR3 DNA sequence: TGTGCCAGCAGCCCACGGACAGAAGAAGAGACCCAGTACTTC.

This chain links TRBV12-3 or TRBV12-4 with TRBJ2-1; D is unclear. The V and J ends lost 4 bases and 10 bases respectively, with 14 bases between them. This CDR3 is 13 amino acids long. DNA of the CDR3: TGTGCCAGCAGTTCGATTTTGGGTGGGGAGCAGTTCTTC. This codes for CASSSILGGEQFF.

This sequence joins TRBV2 and TRBJ2-3; possibly TRBD1 or TRBD2 for D (5 bases each). Trimming pared 4 bases from V and 0 bases from J, leaving 20 bases between. This CDR3 spans 18 amino acids. The V gene's germline CDR1 is SNHLY and CDR2 FYNNEI. CDR3: CASSGVDLGGGSTDTQYF. CDR3 nucleotide sequence: TGTGCCAGCAGTGGGGTGGACCTCGGTGGGGGAAGCACAGATACGCAGTATTTT. The full variable domain, with the rest looked up from reference TRBV2 and TRBJ2-3, is EPEVTQTPSHQVTQMGQEVILRCVPISNHLYFYWYRQILGQKVEFLVSFYNNEISEKSEIFDDQFSVERPDGSNFTLKIRSTKLEDSAMYFCASSGVDLGGGSTDTQYFGPGTRLTVL.

This clonotype was seen more than once but under ten times. This chain links TRBV7-9 with TRBJ2-1, with D uncertain. Trimming cost V 7 bases and J 6 bases, with 7 bases left between them. The V gene's germline CDR1 is SEHNR and CDR2 FQNEAQ (reference sequence). The length of the CDR3 is 11 residues. CDR3 in DNA: TGTGCCAGCACCTCAACCAATGAGCAGTTCTTC. Translating it yields CASTSTNEQFF. The variable domain in full, with the rest retrieved from reference TRBV7-9 and TRBJ2-1, is DTGVSQNPRHKITKRGQNVTFRCDPISEHNRLYWYRQTLGQGPEFLTYFQNEAQLEKSRLLSDRFSAERPKGSFSTLEIQRTEQGDSAMYLCASTSTNEQFFGPGTRLTVL.

V gene TRBV20-1 combines with J gene TRBJ1-1; possibly TRBD1 for D (5 bases). The CDR3 contains 16 residues. CDR1 and CDR2 from the germline V gene are DFQATT and SNEGSKA (reference sequence). Trimming took 0 bases from V and 10 from J, leaving 24 bases between them. CDR3 loop: CSARDHRVAGAVPAFF. CDR3 in DNA: TGCAGTGCTAGAGATCATCGGGTGGCCGGGGCAGTCCCAGCTTTCTTT.

This clonotype was recorded a few times. The J gene is TRBJ1-3, the V gene TRBV7-2; D remains ambiguous. Deletions cut 2 bases from V and 0 bases from J, with 8 bases between. CDR1 and CDR2 (germline): SGHTA, FQGNSA. This CDR3 comprises 15 residues. The CDR3 spells CASSLSGYSGNTIYF. Written as DNA, the CDR3 is TGTGCCAGCAGCTTATCTGGGTACTCTGGAAACACCATATATTTT.

This clonotype was observed a handful of times. The V gene is TRBV9, the J gene TRBJ2-6; D might be TRBD1 (5 bases). The V gene lost 1 base and the J gene lost 0 bases, with 11 bases spanning the gap. Germline CDR1 reads SGDLS; CDR2 reads YYNGEE. The CDR3 contains 17 residues. The CDR3 coding sequence is TGTGCCAGCAGCGTATCAGGGAATCCCTCTGGGGCCAACGTCCTGACTTTC. As protein: CASSVSGNPSGANVLTF.

This clonotype was picked up one time. The V gene is TRBV9, the J gene TRBJ2-3; D gene unclear. Looked up from germline, CDR1 is SGDLS and CDR2 is YYNGEE. V was trimmed by 4 bases and J by 2 bases, leaving 8 bases between them. The CDR3 length is 13 residues. The CDR3 here is CASSPIPTDTQYF. DNA of the CDR3: TGTGCCAGCAGCCCGATCCCCACAGATACGCAGTATTTT.

J is TRBJ2-1 and V is TRBV27; D uncertain. Germline assignment: CDR1 MNHEY and CDR2 SMNVEV (reference sequence). The length of the CDR3 is 15 residues. Trimming removed 2 bases from V and 4 bases from J, with 12 bases in between. In DNA form, the CDR3 reads TGTGCCAGCAGTTTAGAGACCGCCCCATACAATGAGCAGTTCTTC. This sequence encodes CASSLETAPYNEQFF.

This clonotype was detected a few times. This chain joins TRBV14 and TRBJ2-2; D is possibly TRBD1 (5 bases). Germline V CDR1 and CDR2: SGHDN, FVKESK. This CDR3 is built from 18 residues. Trimming took off 4 bases at V and 3 bases at J, with 21 bases between the two ends. The CDR3 bases are TGTGCCAGCAGCCTAACCCAGGGCCGTGGGGTATACACCGGGGAGCTGTTTTTT. Translated: CASSLTQGRGVYTGELFF.

V is TRBV7-6 and J is TRBJ2-1; D possibly corresponds to TRBD1 (7 bases). The V and J ends lost 4 bases and 0 bases respectively, with 10 bases between them. The CDR3 covers 15 residues. Germline lookup yields CDR1 SGHVS and CDR2 FNYEAQ. This CDR3 is CASSWGDSSYNEQFF. CDR3 coding DNA: TGTGCCAGCAGCTGGGGGGACAGCTCCTACAATGAGCAGTTCTTC.

CDR3 sequence reads: CASSRGMGLTEAFF. The CDR3 DNA sequence: TGTGCCAGCAGCCGGGGGATGGGCCTCACTGAAGCTTTCTTT. V and J are TRBV12-3 or TRBV12-4 and TRBJ1-1; the D gene is possibly TRBD1 (5 bases). Trimming cost V 6 bases and J 4 bases, with 15 bases left between them. CDR3 length equals 14 residues.

This clonotype was seen a few times. V usage is TRBV6-5 and J usage is TRBJ1-5; no definite D call. CDR1 is MNHEY and CDR2 is SVGAGI in the germline V gene. V was clipped by 4 bases and J by 0 bases, with 7 bases between them. CDR3 length: 14 amino acids. The CDR3, as DNA: TGTGCCAGCAGTTTTTCTTATAGCAATCAGCCCCAGCATTTT. It is translated as CASSFSYSNQPQHF.

The V call is TRBV27, the J call TRBJ1-1; D may be TRBD1 (5 bases). V was cut by 5 bases and J by 0 bases, with 10 bases left in between. The CDR3 covers 14 residues. CDR1 is MNHEY, CDR2 SMNVEV, per germline (reference sequence). CDR3 coding DNA: TGTGCCAGCAGTCAGAGACAGCTGAACACTGAAGCTTTCTTT. Translation gives CASSQRQLNTEAFF.

This sequence joins TRBV11-2 and TRBJ1-4; 7 bases are shared with TRBD1. Germline V gene sequence: CDR1 SGHAT, CDR2 FQNNGV. The length of the CDR3 is 15 residues. V lost 1 base to trimming and J lost 4 bases; unmatched junction nucleotides: 3. CDR3 sequence reads: CASSLGGQSNEKLFF. DNA for the CDR3: TGTGCCAGCAGCTTAGGGGGACAGAGTAATGAAAAACTGTTTTTT.